This TCR beta chain was recovered during a study of blood T cell repertoires in COVID-19. Germline V lookup: CDR1 SEHNR, CDR2 FQNEAQ (reference sequence). This CDR3 has 17 amino acids. Using immunoSEQ multiplex PCR, the repertoire was profiled, and TCRdb retains in-frame clones only, with some absent. The sample yields 300,000 or so clones, about 82% seen once. With respect to this clone: One end of the junction does not line up with germline, which may come from a read error.

Source material: peripheral blood. V and J are TRBV7-9 and TRBJ2-3, with 9 bases identical to TRBD2. The TCR was taken from a woman between 45 and 60 years old with acute or convalescent COVID-19. The CDR3 here is CASSLSRTSESTYTQYF. The CDR3 nucleotides read TGTGCCAGCAGCTTATCCCGGACTAGCGAGAGCACATATACGCAGTATTTT.